Listed below are T cell receptor beta chains from one sample, sequenced in a study of blood T cells in healthy people across ages. MiXCR, run by TCRdb on the 5' RACE reads, gives a single entry per CDR3 protein. The sample yields more than 1.4 million distinct CDR3 sequences, roughly 40% seen once. Material: blood. The receptor source for this set is a woman under 30 in good health. Both conserved end residues are trimmed from each CDR3. The D gene is left open where the match is weak.

. TRBV10-3 ATWDGANYGYT
. TRBV9 ASSRSLGGNTEAF
TRBD2 TRBV3-1 ASSRAGGTYEQY
. TRBV7-9 AGSLGRHQGTQY
. TRBV19 ASSIGGSSAQY
. TRBV21-1 AREKDSQASEGVAKNIQY
TRBD1 TRBV20-1 SASDGQAGYGYT
TRBD1 TRBV20-1 SASDWAAGGNYGYT
. TRBV4-1 ASSQDGVRTGELF
. TRBV9 ASSATGRTQETQY
. TRBV6-6 ASSSHYGSYEQY
. TRBV12-3/TRBV12-4 ASSLVGRSSEQY
. TRBV10-3 AIRTGGLLGSPLH
TRBD1 TRBV6-1 ASSRDRTVYGGYT
. TRBV12-3/TRBV12-4 ASSAEDSPYNEQF
. TRBV14 ASSHRGHPGYT
TRBD1 TRBV6-6 ASSSTGQGGLNEQF
. TRBV7-2 ASSPNQGQLPLH
TRBD2 TRBV15 ATRGGRFYEQF
TRBD2 TRBV9 ASSVGTSGYNEQY
TRBD1 TRBV29-1 SVDRGYGYT
. TRBV12-3/TRBV12-4 ASSWVSANYGYT
TRBD2 TRBV7-2 ASSADGTSTAEQF
TRBD2 TRBV5-1 ASTRTSGGGEQY
TRBD2 TRBV29-1 SVRGGQSYEQY
TRBD1 TRBV29-1 SVRTGVSYERY
TRBD2 TRBV7-2 ASRDSGVSSYEQY
. TRBV7-9 ASSKDGTSTSYNEQF
. TRBV7-9 ASSLGTDPQVGQY
. TRBV11-1 ASSPGVASDIQY
. TRBV7-7 ASSLHPGDEQY
. TRBV14 ASSQDIKETQY
TRBD2 TRBV12-3/TRBV12-4 ASSKRELGADTQY
. TRBV18 ASAPEQEKLF
TRBD2 TRBV11-2 ASSRSYGEGTSRTGELF
TRBD2 TRBV24-1 ATSDPGGSTDTQY
TRBD2 TRBV14 ASSRTSGTNEQY
TRBD2 TRBV4-1 ASSQLSGGTSTDTQY
. TRBV5-1 ASSVYAADVQF
. TRBV6-6 ASSYGGRQETQY
TRBD1 TRBV4-1 ASSSQQGAVETQY
TRBD1 TRBV3-1 ASSHYRQGAVNEKLF
. TRBV20-1 SAREVEQF
TRBD2 TRBV7-2 ASSVRTSGNYEQY
. TRBV6-1 ASSEGPGVSEKLF
. TRBV12-3/TRBV12-4 ASSYPGAITDTQY
TRBD2 TRBV20-1 SARLAGVGRETQY
. TRBV6-5 ASKFWGRDNSPLH
TRBD2 TRBV2 ASPRLLAGVGEQF
. TRBV29-1 SVTSTYYEQY
. TRBV6-6 ASSYSFRNTEAF
TRBD1 TRBV5-1 ASTEGTGAVGELF
. TRBV28 ASSVPGTRQETQY
. TRBV4-1 ASSQQIAYEQY
. TRBV4-1 ASSPVKDSFNEQF